These 20 T cell receptor beta chains were all obtained from the same sample, sequenced in a study of shared clonotypes between healthy human individuals. Sequenced by immunoSEQ multiplex PCR; TCRdb stores in-frame clones only, minus some. Seen here are roughly 2 million clones, about 95% observed once, and the top ten hold 1% to 1.3%. Positive CCR7 selection of CD45RO-negative cells yielded the naive CD8 cells, and terminally differentiated effector memory CD45RA+ cells were excluded. The sample comprised naive CD8+ T cells sorted from blood. The receptor source for this set is a man younger than 35 in good health.

The chain uses TRBV5-6 and TRBJ2-2; 13 positions match TRBD2. The CDR3 covers 17 residues. The trim removed 1 base at V and 10 bases at J, leaving 10 bases unmatched. Per germline, CDR1 SGHDT and CDR2 YYEEEE. This CDR3 reads CASSLYLLLAGGQELFF. DNA for the CDR3: TGTGCCAGCAGCTTGTACCTCTTACTAGCGGGGGGGCAGGAGCTGTTTTTT.

V usage is TRBV2 and J usage is TRBJ2-7; TRBD1 matches at 7 bases. The V gene end was trimmed by 11 bases and the J gene end by 3 bases; junction bases not matched to a gene: 10. CDR3 length: 13 residues. Germline V gives CDR1 SNHLY, CDR2 FYNNEI. The CDR3 sequence is CAVMTGTYYEQYF. The DNA for the CDR3 is TGTGCCGTAATGACAGGGACCTACTACGAGCAGTACTTC.

The sample holds one count of this clone. The chain has TRBV4-1 and TRBJ2-7; D may be TRBD1 (5 bases). Between the trimmed V and J ends, which lost 0 bases and 4 bases, there was a span of 16 bases. The CDR3 spans 16 residues. Germline V gene sequence: CDR1 MGHRA, CDR2 YSYEKL. The CDR3 reads CASSQDERQGKYEQYF. CDR3 sequence (DNA): TGCGCCAGCAGCCAAGATGAACGGCAGGGAAAATACGAGCAGTACTTC.

The chain uses TRBV6-6 and TRBJ2-6; D remains unclear. V was trimmed by 6 bases and J by 0 bases, leaving 9 bases between them. Germline assignment: CDR1 MNHNY and CDR2 SVGAGI (reference sequence). CDR3 length: 15 amino acids. The CDR3, as DNA: TGTGCCAGCAGACCCGCCGTCTCTGGGGCCAACGTCCTGACTTTC. It encodes CASRPAVSGANVLTF.

The V gene is TRBV9, the J gene TRBJ2-1; 9 bases agree with TRBD1. Looked up from germline, CDR1 is SGDLS and CDR2 is YYNGEE. Trimming took 5 bases from V and 5 from J; bases not matched to a gene: 14. The CDR3 is 17 amino acids. The CDR3 sequence: CASRPGLQQGANNEQFF. The CDR3 DNA is TGTGCCAGCAGGCCAGGATTACAACAGGGGGCGAACAATGAGCAGTTCTTC.

This sequence joins TRBV27 and TRBJ2-4; 11 bases fit TRBD1. Germline CDR1 MNHEY, CDR2 SMNVEV (reference sequence). The CDR3 sequence is 14 residues long. Trimming cost V 4 bases and J 8 bases; bases outside gene matches: 4. The CDR3 is CASSSGQGVDIQYF. The CDR3, as DNA: TGTGCCAGCAGTTCGGGACAGGGGGTTGACATTCAGTACTTC.

This clone was recorded only once. This sample includes further DNA sequences coding for the same CDR3. The V and J genes are TRBV9 and TRBJ2-7; D is perhaps TRBD1 or TRBD2 (5 bases each). Germline V lookup: CDR1 SGDLS, CDR2 YYNGEE. This CDR3 region has 14 residues. V dropped 0 bases and J dropped 3 bases, with 10 bases sitting between them. In DNA form, the CDR3 reads TGTGCCAGCAGCGTAGGCGGGCAGGGCTACGAGCAGTACTTC. Translated, it gives CASSVGGQGYEQYF.

The chain employs TRBV28 and TRBJ2-7; tentative D call: TRBD1 (5 bases). This CDR3 is 14 amino acids long. The ends were cut back, 3 bases at V and 4 bases at J, with 13 bases in the middle. The germline V gene has CDR1 MDHEN and CDR2 SYDVKM. The CDR3 protein is CASSFIGEDYEQYF. Written as DNA, the CDR3 is TGTGCCAGCAGTTTTATAGGGGAAGATTACGAGCAGTACTTC.

The V gene is TRBV11-2, the J gene TRBJ1-2, with TRBD1 matching over 8 bases. The V segment lost 5 bases and the J segment 8 bases; nucleotides outside the gene matches: 4. The CDR3 is 12 amino acids. Germline values: CDR1 SGHAT, CDR2 FQNNGV. CDR3 coding DNA: TGTGCCAGCAGCCCAGGGGGCGGCGGCTACACCTTC. Translating gives CASSPGGGGYTF.

V usage is TRBV7-6 and J usage is TRBJ1-6; D is perhaps TRBD1 (6 bases). The CDR3 loop spans 15 amino acids. V shed 5 bases and J shed 5 bases, with 13 bases lying between them. CDR1 is SGHVS, CDR2 FNYEAQ, per germline. CDR3 residues: CASSPLDRHNSPLHF. The CDR3 bases are TGTGCCAGCAGCCCCCTTGACAGGCATAATTCACCCCTCCACTTT. The complete variable domain, with remaining parts taken from reference TRBV7-6 and TRBJ1-6, reads GAGVSQSPRYKVTKRGQDVALRCDPISGHVSLYWYRQALGQGPEFLTYFNYEAQQDKSGLPNDRFSAERPEGSISTLTIQRTEQRDSAMYRCASSPLDRHNSPLHFGNGTRLTVT.

V usage is TRBV5-1 and J usage is TRBJ1-1; a weak D match, TRBD1 (6 bases). Germline V gene lookup returns CDR1 SGHRS and CDR2 YFSETQ. V was clipped by 2 bases and J by 5 bases, with 13 bases between them. The CDR3 covers 14 residues. The CDR3 bases are TGCGCCAGCAGCTTTTACAGGGACTTTACTGAAGCTTTCTTT. It codes for CASSFYRDFTEAFF.

V gene TRBV7-9 combines with J gene TRBJ2-7; D perhaps matches TRBD1 (6 bases). From germline, CDR1 is SEHNR and CDR2 FQNEAQ (reference sequence). The V end lost 3 bases, the J end lost 3 bases, and 15 bases lay between the germline ends. CDR3 length: 15 residues. CDR3 DNA sequence: TGTGCCAGCAGCTTGGGTTCAGGGGCGGGCTACGAGCAGTACTTC. Protein: CASSLGSGAGYEQYF. Drawing the rest from reference TRBV7-9 and TRBJ2-7, the complete variable domain is DTGVSQNPRHKITKRGQNVTFRCDPISEHNRLYWYRQTLGQGPEFLTYFQNEAQLEKSRLLSDRFSAERPKGSFSTLEIQRTEQGDSAMYLCASSLGSGAGYEQYFGPGTRLTVT.

CDR3 coding DNA: TGTGCCAGCAGCTCGGGACTAGCGGGAGGCCTTAAAGAGACCCAGTACTTC. Translated, it gives CASSSGLAGGLKETQYF. The chain combines TRBV7-6 with TRBJ2-5; TRBD2 matches at 15 bases. V trimming: 4 bases; J trimming: 3 bases; junction bases outside the gene matches: 6. This CDR3 has 17 amino acids. The germline gives CDR1 SGHVS, CDR2 FNYEAQ.

CDR3 loop: CASSTWTGGNEQYF. Written as DNA, the CDR3 is TGCGCCAGCAGCACGTGGACAGGTGGCAACGAGCAGTACTTC. The V gene is TRBV5-1, the J gene TRBJ2-7; TRBD1 matches 7 bases. Germline CDR1 reads SGHRS; CDR2 reads YFSETQ. With V trimmed by 4 bases and J by 5 bases, 9 bases remained unmatched. This CDR3 has 14 amino acids.

About this clone itself: The identical CDR3 is also encoded by other nucleotide sequences in the sample. This chain links TRBV27 with TRBJ2-1; D call uncertain. This CDR3 is 14 amino acids long. From germline, CDR1 is MNHEY and CDR2 SMNVEV (reference sequence). Trimming shortened V by 4 bases and J by 0 bases, and 7 bases separated the two germline ends. As DNA, the CDR3 is TGTGCCAGCAGTTCAGGATCCTCCTACAATGAGCAGTTCTTC. Translated: CASSSGSSYNEQFF.

Concerning this clone: This sample includes further DNA sequences coding for the same CDR3. V usage is TRBV11-3 and J usage is TRBJ2-2; D gene uncertain. This CDR3 is 14 amino acids long. Between the trimmed V and J ends, which lost 1 base and 2 bases, there was a span of 5 bases. CDR1 and CDR2 from the germline V gene are SGHNT and YENEEA. CDR3 residues: CASSLGPNTGELFF. The CDR3 DNA follows: TGTGCCAGCAGCTTAGGTCCAAACACCGGGGAGCTGTTTTTT. Based on the CDR3 plus reference TRBV11-3 and TRBJ2-2, the full variable domain is EAGVVQSPRYKIIEKKQPVAFWCNPISGHNTLYWYLQNLGQGPELLIRYENEEAVDDSQLPKDRFSAERLKGVDSTLKIQPAELGDSAVYLCASSLGPNTGELFFGEGSRLTVL.

V usage is TRBV30 and J usage is TRBJ2-7; D is unresolved. The CDR3 has 15 residues. V lost 0 bases to trimming and J lost 2 bases, with 14 bases between them. Germline loops: CDR1 GTSNPN, CDR2 SVGIG (reference sequence). Written as DNA, the CDR3 is TGTGCCTGGAGTGTAGTATTTCCTGATCCCTACGAGCAGTACTTC. Encoded protein: CAWSVVFPDPYEQYF.

The V call is TRBV28, the J call TRBJ1-6, with D unresolved. V was trimmed by 3 bases and J by 5 bases, leaving 11 bases between them. Germline assignment: CDR1 MDHEN and CDR2 SYDVKM. The CDR3 has 15 amino acids. The CDR3 nucleotides are TGTGCCAGCAGTTTCCTCCAGCGCGATAATTCACCCCTCCACTTT. This translates into CASSFLQRDNSPLHF.

The rearrangement joins TRBV2 to TRBJ2-1; D gene unclear. Per the germline V gene, CDR1 is SNHLY and CDR2 is FYNNEI. V lost 10 bases, J lost 7 bases, and 14 bases lay in between. The CDR3 length is 12 residues. The CDR3 DNA follows: TGTGCCACCGAGAATCTAAAGAATGAGCAGTTCTTC. It yields the protein CATENLKNEQFF.

The gene calls are TRBV13 and TRBJ2-3, with 7 bases matching TRBD2. Germline values: CDR1 PRHDT, CDR2 FYEKMQ (reference sequence). The CDR3 totals 16 residues. Unmatched junction bases numbered 4, after V lost 0 bases and J lost 1 base. The CDR3 is CASSLGLAEGTDTQYF. The CDR3 DNA follows: TGTGCCAGCAGCTTAGGCCTAGCGGAGGGCACAGATACGCAGTATTTT.